The 16 T cell receptor beta chains in this list originate from one sample, sequenced in a study of OX40 agonist ivuxolimab in advanced cancers. Measured with immunoSEQ multiplex PCR; TCRdb has only the in-frame clones, and not every one. The data contain roughly 100,000 clones, approximately 86% of them seen just once; the ten biggest clones take up less than 5%. Sequencing used CD4+ or CD8+ T cells sorted from blood, obtained in a trial of the OX40 agonist ivuxolimab. The source is an adult with an advanced solid tumor such as melanoma, head and neck, liver or kidney cancer.

This clone has a single count. The chain combines TRBV10-3 with TRBJ2-5, with a possible D match to TRBD1 (5 bases). From germline, CDR1 is ENHRY and CDR2 SYGVKD. The CDR3 runs to 13 residues. With 10 bases removed from V and 0 bases from J, the gap between germline ends came to 12 bases. This chain's CDR3 is CATSPTDQETQYF. CDR3 DNA sequence: TGTGCCACCTCTCCGACAGACCAAGAGACCCAGTACTTC.

The chain employs TRBV6-1 and TRBJ2-3, with no clear D. From germline, CDR1 is MNHNS and CDR2 SASEGT. CDR3 length: 13 amino acids. Deletions cut 7 bases from V and 2 bases from J, with 10 bases between. The CDR3 sequence is CASTADSTDTQYF. The CDR3 coding sequence is TGTGCCAGCACCGCCGACTCCACAGATACGCAGTATTTT.

The genes are TRBV7-9 and TRBJ2-7; the D gene is possibly TRBD2 (5 bases). The CDR3 extends over 15 amino acids. With 2 bases removed from V and 0 bases from J, the gap between germline ends came to 11 bases. Germline values: CDR1 SEHNR, CDR2 FQNEAQ (reference sequence). The CDR3 here is CASSLMEDSSYEQYF. CDR3 sequence (DNA): TGTGCCAGCAGCTTAATGGAGGATTCCTCCTACGAGCAGTACTTC.

Note on this clone: The same CDR3 arises from other DNA sequences in this sample as well. The chain employs TRBV11-2 and TRBJ2-7; 10 bases map to TRBD1. The CDR3 has 14 amino acids. The V gene end was trimmed by 5 bases and the J gene end by 2 bases; junction bases not matched to a gene: 3. The germline gives CDR1 SGHAT, CDR2 FQNNGV. CDR3 region: CASSPGTGAYEQYF. CDR3 nucleotides: TGTGCCAGCAGCCCCGGGACAGGGGCCTACGAGCAGTACTTC.

This clone was picked up one time. The chain uses TRBV29-1 and TRBJ2-6, with D hard to call. The CDR3 covers 14 residues. The V gene lost 4 bases and the J gene lost 0 bases, with 7 bases spanning the gap. CDR1 is SQVTM, CDR2 ANQGSEA, per germline. The CDR3: CSVAPHSGANVLTF. The CDR3 nucleotides read TGCAGCGTTGCCCCCCACTCTGGGGCCAACGTCCTGACTTTC.

This chain links TRBV5-4 with TRBJ1-4, with TRBD1 as a possible D gene (5 bases). This CDR3 is 15 amino acids long. With 2 bases removed from V and 2 bases from J, the gap between germline ends came to 10 bases. Looked up from germline, CDR1 is SGHNT and CDR2 is YYREEE (reference sequence). CDR3 in DNA: TGTGCCAGCAGCTTTTCCGGGGCCACTAATGAAAAACTGTTTTTT. Encoded protein: CASSFSGATNEKLFF.

This clone has just a few counts. The V call is TRBV7-9, the J call TRBJ2-7; 7 bases fit TRBD1. The ends lost 4 bases at V and 4 bases at J; junction bases unmatched: 1. This CDR3 spans 12 amino acids. Looked up from germline, CDR1 is SEHNR and CDR2 is FQNEAQ (reference sequence). The CDR3 loop is CASSSQGYEQYF. The CDR3, as DNA: TGTGCCAGCAGCTCACAGGGGTACGAGCAGTACTTC.

The chain joins TRBV2 to TRBJ2-7, with 7 bases aligning to TRBD1. CDR1 SNHLY and CDR2 FYNNEI come from the germline V gene. The CDR3 is 14 residues long. The V gene end was trimmed by 6 bases and the J gene end by 7 bases; junction bases not matched to a gene: 12. The CDR3 nucleotides read TGTGCCAGCAGACTACAGGGGAACTCGGGGGAGCAGTACTTC. Protein sequence: CASRLQGNSGEQYF.

The V call is TRBV5-1, the J call TRBJ2-3; D might be TRBD1 (5 bases). Germline loops: CDR1 SGHRS, CDR2 YFSETQ. V shed 4 bases and J shed 3 bases, with 24 bases lying between them. The CDR3 totals 18 residues. The CDR3 DNA is TGCGCCAGCAGCGAGCAGCGAACCAGGGAAATGAGAACAGATACGCAGTATTTT. It specifies CASSEQRTREMRTDTQYF.

The CDR3 reads CASRRVGEQYF. In DNA, the CDR3 is TGTGCCAGCAGAAGGGTCGGGGAGCAGTACTTC. This sequence joins TRBV11-2 and TRBJ2-7; D uncertain. The CDR3 sequence is 11 residues long. V lost 6 bases, J lost 7 bases, and 10 bases lay in between. Germline V gene sequence: CDR1 SGHAT, CDR2 FQNNGV.

The rearrangement links TRBV14 to TRBJ2-3; tentative D call: TRBD2 (5 bases). V shed 2 bases and J shed 0 bases, with 12 bases lying between them. The CDR3 totals 16 residues. Looked up from germline, CDR1 is SGHDN and CDR2 is FVKESK. The CDR3 region has the DNA TGTGCCAGCAGCCAATGGACTCTCAGTAGCACAGATACGCAGTATTTT. This translates into CASSQWTLSSTDTQYF. Supplemented by reference TRBV14 and TRBJ2-3, the full variable domain reads EAGVTQFPSHSVIEKGQTVTLRCDPISGHDNLYWYRRVMGKEIKFLLHFVKESKQDESGMPNNRFLAERTGGTYSTLKVQPAELEDSGVYFCASSQWTLSSTDTQYFGPGTRLTVL.

The J gene is TRBJ2-1, the V gene TRBV29-1, with no clear D. This CDR3 spans 8 amino acids. Germline V lookup: CDR1 SQVTM, CDR2 ANQGSEA. Trimming stripped 6 bases from V and 9 bases from J, with 3 bases between. CDR3: CSVSEQFF. DNA of the CDR3: TGCAGCGTATCTGAGCAGTTCTTC.

This rearrangement joins TRBV5-1 to TRBJ2-1; 13 bases agree with TRBD2. J gave up 8 bases and V 4 bases, and 9 bases lay outside the gene matches. CDR1 SGHRS and CDR2 YFSETQ come from the germline V gene. This CDR3 is built from 16 residues. The CDR3 nucleotides read TGCGCCAGCAGCCTCTCCGGGACTAGCGGGATCGATGAGCAGTTCTTC. This encodes CASSLSGTSGIDEQFF.

The V call is TRBV6-5, the J call TRBJ2-7; TRBD2 is a possible D gene (5 bases). This CDR3 is built from 14 residues. The germline V gene has CDR1 MNHEY and CDR2 SVGAGI. The V and J ends lost 8 bases and 3 bases respectively, with 17 bases between them. The CDR3, as DNA: TGTGCCAGCTCCGAGGCGAGGGCCGGCTACGAGCAGTACTTC. Translating it yields CASSEARAGYEQYF.

The chain employs TRBV19 and TRBJ1-1, with D unresolved. From germline, CDR1 is LNHDA and CDR2 SQIVND (reference sequence). The CDR3 is made up of 14 amino acids. V was clipped by 5 bases and J by 0 bases, with 10 bases between them. In DNA, the CDR3 is TGTGCCAGTAGTTTGGGTAACTTGAACACTGAAGCTTTCTTT. It encodes CASSLGNLNTEAFF. Based on the CDR3 plus reference TRBV19 and TRBJ1-1, the full variable domain is DGGITQSPKYLFRKEGQNVTLSCEQNLNHDAMYWYRQDPGQGLRLIYYSQIVNDFQKGDIAEGYSVSREKKESFPLTVTSAQKNPTAFYLCASSLGNLNTEAFFGQGTRLTVV.

V usage is TRBV5-5 and J usage is TRBJ1-5, with 7 nucleotides matching TRBD1. The CDR3 sequence is 12 residues long. The V and J ends lost 4 bases and 6 bases, in that order; junction bases with no gene match: 1. Germline CDR1 is SGHKS and CDR2 is YYEKEE (reference sequence). Here the CDR3 reads CASSQGGQPQHF. In DNA, the CDR3 is TGTGCCAGCAGCCAGGGGGGTCAGCCCCAGCATTTT.